This TCR beta chain was sequenced in a study of beta chain features in type 1 diabetes. Germline V CDR1 and CDR2: SQVTM, ANQGSEA. The V and J ends lost 6 bases and 7 bases respectively, with 27 bases between them. CDR3 length: 16 amino acids. With respect to this clone: The antigen is unknown.

Expressed TCRB transcripts were sequenced because the entire RNA isolate underwent reverse transcription. Assay used: immunoSEQ multiplex PCR; TCRdb lists only in-frame clones, some missing. The data hold 250,000 or so clones, with about 63% observed a single time. Study-wide results and limits: Researchers could not determine here whether HLA type influences TCRB rearrangement. Individuals with type 1 diabetes displayed fewer insertions and more deletions at VDJ junctions. Sampled from patients, naive, central memory and Treg TCRB repertoires appeared more similar than those sampled from healthy donors.

The receptor was derived from a man aged 30 to 45 in good health. This chain links TRBV29-1 with TRBJ2-5; either TRBD1 or TRBD2 may fit D (5 bases each). The sample comprised naive CD4+ T cells from blood. This CDR3 reads CSVDNPGTGIWGTQYF. CDR3 sequence (DNA): TGCAGCGTCGACAACCCCGGGACCGGCATTTGGGGGACCCAGTACTTC.